Presented here are 14 T cell receptor beta chains from one specimen sequenced in a study of cytomegalovirus exposure and HLA in healthy donors. The study ran its PCR with 60 Vbeta and 13 Jbeta primers. Assay: immunoSEQ multiplex PCR; the TCRdb copy retains only in-frame clones and omits some. The sample gives under 90,000 clones, 70% to 85% of which show up once; about 9.1% is in the top ten. Sequencing was carried out using PBMCs. All receptors derive from a man between 40 and 49 years old in good health and CMV-seropositive.

This clone was recorded a few times. This chain links TRBV12-5 with TRBJ2-2; D may be TRBD1 (5 bases). Germline CDR1 reads LGHNT; CDR2 reads FRNRAP. The CDR3 contains 14 residues. The V end was cut by 5 bases, the J end by 2 bases, with 9 bases between. CDR3 sequence (DNA): TGTGCTAGTGGTCGTGGGGCAAACACCGGGGAGCTGTTTTTT. This codes for CASGRGANTGELFF.

The chain employs TRBV15 and TRBJ2-4; 11 nucleotides agree with TRBD1. The CDR3 has 20 amino acids. J lost 1 base, V lost 4 bases, and 15 bases had no gene match. Germline V gene sequence: CDR1 LNHNV, CDR2 YYDKDF (reference sequence). As DNA, the CDR3 is TGTGCCACCAGCATCGGATACGGGACAGGGGGTGGAGTGGCCAAAAACATTCAGTACTTC. Translating gives CATSIGYGTGGGVAKNIQYF.

This rearrangement joins TRBV10-2 to TRBJ1-2; 7 nucleotides line up with TRBD1. The CDR3 runs to 15 residues. Germline assignment: CDR1 WSHSY and CDR2 SAAADI. Unmatched junction bases numbered 4, after V lost 0 bases and J lost 3 bases. The CDR3 reads CASSESRGRDYGYTF. Here the CDR3 DNA reads TGCGCCAGCAGTGAGTCGAGGGGGCGCGACTATGGCTACACCTTC.

The chain links TRBV7-2 to TRBJ2-2, with 7 bases lining up with TRBD1. J lost 7 bases, V lost 0 bases, and 2 bases had no gene match. The CDR3 has 14 residues. In germline, CDR1 is SGHTA, CDR2 FQGNSA. CDR3 nucleotides: TGTGCCAGCAGCTTAGCGCAGGGGGTCGGGGAGCTGTTTTTT. Amino acid sequence: CASSLAQGVGELFF.

The chain uses TRBV11-2 and TRBJ1-1; tentatively, D is TRBD1 (6 bases). Deletions cut 0 bases from V and 10 bases from J, with 15 bases between. CDR3 length: 14 amino acids. From germline, CDR1 is SGHAT and CDR2 FQNNGV. CDR3 protein: CASSLEGPGVRAFF. The CDR3 DNA sequence: TGTGCCAGCAGCTTAGAGGGGCCAGGGGTTAGAGCTTTCTTT.

The chain links TRBV29-1 to TRBJ2-7, with 15 bases fitting TRBD2. From germline, CDR1 is SQVTM and CDR2 ANQGSEA. Trimming took 3 bases from V and 2 from J; bases not matched to a gene: 2. The CDR3 consists of 15 residues. CDR3 in amino acids: CSVEGLAGGTYEQYF. As DNA, the CDR3 is TGCAGCGTTGAGGGACTAGCGGGGGGAACCTACGAGCAGTACTTC.

This chain connects TRBV6-1 to TRBJ1-2; 9 positions match TRBD1. The CDR3 length is 14 residues. The V segment lost 6 bases and the J segment 7 bases; nucleotides outside the gene matches: 9. CDR1 is MNHNS and CDR2 is SASEGT in the germline V gene. The CDR3 spells CASSTGTGLGGYTF. In DNA form, the CDR3 reads TGTGCCAGCAGCACCGGGACAGGGCTGGGTGGCTACACCTTC.

This chain joins TRBV30 and TRBJ2-1; 10 bases fit TRBD2. Germline trimming cut 2 bases from V and 4 bases from J; bases unmatched to any gene: 8. There are 16 residues in the CDR3. Germline CDR1 GTSNPN, CDR2 SVGIG (reference sequence). The DNA for the CDR3 is TGTGCCTGGAGTCTCCTCGGAGCGGGGGGGTACAATGAGCAGTTCTTC. It codes for CAWSLLGAGGYNEQFF.

The chain employs TRBV15 and TRBJ1-4; D remains ambiguous. V dropped 5 bases and J dropped 0 bases, with 4 bases sitting between them. The CDR3 is 13 residues long. The germline V gene has CDR1 LNHNV and CDR2 YYDKDF (reference sequence). CDR3 nucleotide sequence: TGTGCCACCAGCTCGGCAACTAATGAAAAACTGTTTTTT. This encodes CATSSATNEKLFF.

The chain couples TRBV2 to TRBJ1-4, with D possibly TRBD1 on 5 matching bases. The CDR3 is made up of 13 amino acids. Trimming left V 6 bases short and J 4 bases short, with 9 bases between. Per germline, CDR1 SNHLY and CDR2 FYNNEI. The CDR3 loop is CASRRDGNEKLFF. The CDR3 bases are TGTGCCAGCAGGCGGGACGGTAATGAAAAACTGTTTTTT.

The V call is TRBV7-2, the J call TRBJ1-1; D unclear. Germline V lookup: CDR1 SGHTA, CDR2 FQGNSA. The CDR3 sequence is 13 residues long. Trimming took 3 bases from V and 4 from J, leaving 9 bases between them. The CDR3 DNA reads TGTGCCAGCAGCTTTCGGTCCATCACTGAAGCTTTCTTT. As protein: CASSFRSITEAFF.

The chain recombines TRBV18 with TRBJ2-1, with 8 positions matching TRBD2. The junction had 9 bases not matched to a gene; V was cut back by 8 bases and J by 0 bases. This CDR3 is built from 16 residues. CDR1 is KGHSH, CDR2 LQKENI, per germline. The CDR3 sequence: CASPPGTSVSYNEQFF. The CDR3 DNA sequence: TGTGCCAGCCCCCCGGGGACTAGTGTCTCCTACAATGAGCAGTTCTTC.

This clone has only one observation. This chain connects TRBV19 to TRBJ2-3; 7 bases fit TRBD1. The CDR3 has 15 amino acids. CDR1 LNHDA and CDR2 SQIVND come from the germline V gene (reference sequence). Trimming took 10 bases from V and 2 from J; bases not matched to a gene: 12. In nucleotides, the CDR3 is TGTGCCACCGCACTGACAGGGCTCCTCACAGATACGCAGTATTTT. Amino acids: CATALTGLLTDTQYF.

The rearrangement links TRBV2 to TRBJ2-3; 8 nucleotides match TRBD2. The germline CDR1 and CDR2 sequences are SNHLY and FYNNEI. Unmatched junction bases numbered 6, after V lost 9 bases and J lost 1 base. This CDR3 comprises 14 residues. The CDR3 here is CASKRESGTDTQYF. The CDR3 nucleotides read TGTGCCAGTAAGCGGGAGTCGGGCACAGATACGCAGTATTTT.